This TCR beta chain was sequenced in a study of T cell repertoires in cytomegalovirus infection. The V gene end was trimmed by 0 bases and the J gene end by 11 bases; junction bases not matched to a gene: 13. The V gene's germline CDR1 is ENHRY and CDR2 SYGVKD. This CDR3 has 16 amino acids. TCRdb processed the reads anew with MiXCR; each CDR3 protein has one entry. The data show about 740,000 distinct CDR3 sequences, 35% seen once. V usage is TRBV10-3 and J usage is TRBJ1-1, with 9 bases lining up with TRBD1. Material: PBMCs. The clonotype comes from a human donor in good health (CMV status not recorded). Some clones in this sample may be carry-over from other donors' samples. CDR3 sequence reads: CAISESSGQGETRAFF. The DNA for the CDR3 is TGTGCCATCAGTGAGTCGTCGGGACAGGGAGAAACTAGGGCTTTCTTT.